Each of the 18 T cell receptor beta chains below was sequenced from the same sample in a study of OX40 agonist ivuxolimab in advanced cancers. Library preparation used the immunoSEQ multiplex PCR assay. The table comes from immuneACCESS by way of TCRdb, which keeps in-frame sequences with V and J called. Part of the clones is missing from these tables; in studies checked, under half for an unresolved V gene and the rest for unknown reasons. The sample has some 80,000 clones on record, 89% of them singletons. Together, the top ten hold 0.3% to 0.45% of the sample. The sequenced sample was CD4+ or CD8+ T cells sorted from blood, obtained in a trial of the OX40 agonist ivuxolimab. The receptors here all came from an adult with an advanced solid tumor such as melanoma, head and neck, liver or kidney cancer.

The chain is built from TRBV11-2 and TRBJ2-1, with TRBD1 as a possible D gene (6 bases). Trimming removed 3 bases from V and 10 bases from J, with 16 bases in between. Germline assignment: CDR1 SGHAT and CDR2 FQNNGV. This CDR3 is 14 amino acids long. The CDR3 region is CASSFSTTGREQFF. CDR3 coding DNA: TGTGCCAGCAGCTTTTCCACCACAGGGAGAGAGCAGTTCTTC.

The CDR3 is CASSYIRGREQYF. In nucleotides, the CDR3 is TGTGCCAGCAGTTACATTCGGGGCAGAGAGCAGTACTTC. The chain uses TRBV6-5 and TRBJ2-7; tentatively, D is TRBD1 or TRBD2 (5 bases each). The CDR3 totals 13 residues. Germline V gene data show CDR1 as MNHEY and CDR2 as SVGAGI. Trimming cost V 2 bases and J 7 bases, with 12 bases left between them.

The chain has TRBV27 and TRBJ2-5, with D perhaps matching TRBD1 or TRBD2 (6 bases each). V lost 6 bases, J lost 5 bases, and 19 bases lay in between. The CDR3 is 15 residues long. Germline V lookup: CDR1 MNHEY, CDR2 SMNVEV (reference sequence). This CDR3 is CASSQSGAGRETQYF. The CDR3 region has the DNA TGTGCCAGCAGCCAATCAGGGGCGGGACGTGAGACCCAGTACTTC.

CDR3 DNA sequence: TGCGCCAGCAGCTTGGACGTGACGGTCAACACCGGGGAGCTGTTTTTT. Its translation is CASSLDVTVNTGELFF. V is TRBV5-1 and J is TRBJ2-2; D ambiguous. Germline CDR1 SGHRS, CDR2 YFSETQ. This CDR3 comprises 16 residues. V lost 0 bases and J 2 bases, leaving 11 bases between the germline ends. Filled out from reference TRBV5-1 and TRBJ2-2, the complete variable domain reads KAGVTQTPRYLIKTRGQQVTLSCSPISGHRSVSWYQQTPGQGLQFLFEYFSETQRNKGNFPGRFSGRQFSNSRSEMNVSTLELGDSALYLCASSLDVTVNTGELFFGEGSRLTVL.

The CDR3 loop is CASNRLAGGYEQYF. The DNA of the CDR3 is TGTGCCAGCAACCGACTAGCGGGGGGCTACGAGCAGTACTTC. The V and J genes are TRBV6-5 and TRBJ2-7, with 13 bases identical to TRBD2. V was clipped by 7 bases and J by 3 bases; unmatched bases: 3. This CDR3 comprises 14 residues. Germline V gene sequence: CDR1 MNHEY, CDR2 SVGAGI.

This clone was counted once. The chain is built from TRBV7-9 and TRBJ2-1; 8 bases align to TRBD1. There are 15 residues in the CDR3. CDR1 is SEHNR, CDR2 FQNEAQ, per germline (reference sequence). Losses at the gene ends were 5 bases for V and 2 bases for J; bases not matched to a gene: 5. CDR3 nucleotide sequence: TGTGCCAGCAGCGCGACAGGGGCTACCTACAATGAGCAGTTCTTC. This sequence encodes CASSATGATYNEQFF.

This clone was counted a single time. The chain couples TRBV19 to TRBJ2-7; 7 bases match TRBD1. V shed 8 bases, J shed 3 bases, and the junction held 13 bases outside the gene matches. Germline V lookup: CDR1 LNHDA, CDR2 SQIVND (reference sequence). CDR3 length: 15 amino acids. CDR3 amino acids: CASGGAETGFYEQYF. CDR3 DNA: TGTGCCAGTGGAGGCGCCGAGACAGGGTTCTACGAGCAGTACTTC.

The rearrangement uses TRBV7-8 and TRBJ1-2; no reliable D call. The CDR3 contains 15 residues. The V end was cut by 1 base, the J end by 2 bases, with 11 bases between. Germline assignment: CDR1 SGHVS and CDR2 FQNEAQ. CDR3 sequence (DNA): TGTGCCAGCAGCTTAGGTCCAGACTCAAACTATGGCTACACCTTC. Translated: CASSLGPDSNYGYTF.

The chain combines TRBV9 with TRBJ2-2; possibly TRBD2 for D (6 bases). Germline lookup yields CDR1 SGDLS and CDR2 YYNGEE. The CDR3 length is 16 residues. V lost 0 bases and J 1 base, leaving 10 bases between the germline ends. CDR3 coding DNA: TGTGCCAGCAGCGTAGGGCTAGCGAAGAACACCGGGGAGCTGTTTTTT. It is translated as CASSVGLAKNTGELFF.

The chain carries TRBV6-5 and TRBJ2-2, with D possibly being TRBD2 (5 bases). The germline gives CDR1 MNHEY, CDR2 SVGAGI. The CDR3 is 14 residues long. Trimming shortened V by 6 bases and J by 0 bases, and 8 bases separated the two germline ends. The DNA for the CDR3 is TGTGCCAGCAGCCTGGGAGCGAACACCGGGGAGCTGTTTTTT. It yields the protein CASSLGANTGELFF.

V usage is TRBV7-9 and J usage is TRBJ2-7; TRBD2 is a possible D gene (5 bases). Germline V gene lookup returns CDR1 SEHNR and CDR2 FQNEAQ (reference sequence). Trimming took off 2 bases at V and 3 bases at J, with 11 bases between the two ends. The CDR3 extends over 14 amino acids. CDR3 in amino acids: CASSLSGIHYEQYF. DNA of the CDR3: TGTGCCAGCAGCTTATCCGGGATACACTACGAGCAGTACTTC.

The chain is built from TRBV4-1 and TRBJ1-4; no definite D call. Germline lookup yields CDR1 MGHRA and CDR2 YSYEKL. Between the trimmed V and J ends, which lost 1 base and 8 bases, there was a span of 11 bases. This CDR3 spans 14 amino acids. CDR3 residues: CASSQGSSGEKLFF. The CDR3 DNA reads TGCGCCAGCAGCCAAGGCAGCTCGGGGGAAAAACTGTTTTTT.

DNA for the CDR3: TGCGCCAGCAGCGACGACAGGGACGAGCAGTACTTC. As protein: CASSDDRDEQYF. The chain couples TRBV10-1 to TRBJ2-7, with 7 bases fitting TRBD1. Germline V CDR1 and CDR2: WNHNN, SYGVQD (reference sequence). The V gene end was trimmed by 6 bases and the J gene end by 5 bases; junction bases not matched to a gene: 4. The CDR3 sequence is 12 residues long.

V is TRBV14 and J is TRBJ2-2, with 12 bases aligning to TRBD2. Germline values: CDR1 SGHDN, CDR2 FVKESK. The CDR3 spans 15 residues. V gave up 6 bases and J gave up 6 bases; unmatched junction bases: 5. CDR3 amino acids: CASRPSGRAAGELFF. The CDR3 DNA sequence: TGTGCCAGCAGACCTAGCGGGAGGGCCGCCGGGGAGCTGTTTTTT.

The chain employs TRBV7-9 and TRBJ2-1; D is perhaps TRBD1 (5 bases). Per the germline V gene, CDR1 is SEHNR and CDR2 is FQNEAQ (reference sequence). Trimming shortened V by 4 bases and J by 0 bases, and 10 bases separated the two germline ends. The CDR3 has 15 residues. The CDR3 reads CASSSRQSSYNEQFF. CDR3 coding DNA: TGTGCCAGCAGCTCGAGACAGAGCTCCTACAATGAGCAGTTCTTC.

In its sample, this clone was seen once. The chain carries TRBV6-5 and TRBJ1-4, with D perhaps TRBD1 (5 bases). This CDR3 region has 14 residues. With 6 bases removed from V and 8 bases from J, the gap between germline ends came to 16 bases. Germline V gene lookup returns CDR1 MNHEY and CDR2 SVGAGI. The CDR3 bases are TGTGCCAGCAGAGGGGACCTACGACACGAAAAACTGTTTTTT. It yields the protein CASRGDLRHEKLFF.

This clone has a handful of counts. V is TRBV5-4 and J is TRBJ1-2; 7 nucleotides align to TRBD1. This CDR3 spans 15 amino acids. Germline V lookup: CDR1 SGHNT, CDR2 YYREEE (reference sequence). J was trimmed by 4 bases and V by 3 bases; bases with no gene match: 9. CDR3 bases: TGTGCCAGCAGCTGGAACCGGGACAGCCTCTATGGCTACACCTTC. Translating it yields CASSWNRDSLYGYTF.

The V gene is TRBV7-6, the J gene TRBJ2-3; 12 bases line up with TRBD2. V shed 5 bases, J shed 0 bases, and the junction held 12 bases outside the gene matches. The CDR3 sequence is 19 residues long. From germline, CDR1 is SGHVS and CDR2 FNYEAQ. DNA of the CDR3: TGTGCCAGCAGCCCCCTTGGGACTAGCGGGTCGTTTAGCACAGATACGCAGTATTTT. Encoded protein: CASSPLGTSGSFSTDTQYF.